The 9 T cell receptor beta chains reported below all come from one sample, sequenced in a study of blood T cell repertoires in COVID-19 (TCRdb year 2020). Library generation was performed with the immunoSEQ multiplex PCR assay. TCRdb provides this immuneACCESS table in a form limited to in-frame rearrangements. Some clones are lacking; in checked studies, under half of them reflect an unresolved V gene, and why the rest are absent is not known. The sample table records about 140,000 clones; 75% to 80% of these occur just once. Roughly 2.9% of the sample is held by the ten biggest clonotypes. Material for sequencing was PBMCs or T cells enriched from blood (not recorded which). The receptor source for this set is a woman aged 50 to 60 who had recovered from COVID-19.

The chain joins TRBV6-5 to TRBJ2-2; 8 bases align to TRBD2. J gave up 5 bases and V 2 bases, and 4 bases lay outside the gene matches. The CDR3 has 15 amino acids. The V gene's germline CDR1 is MNHEY and CDR2 SVGAGI. The CDR3 DNA sequence: TGTGCCAGCAGTTACCAAGCTAGCGGGACCGGGGAGCTGTTTTTT. This sequence encodes CASSYQASGTGELFF.

V gene TRBV5-8 combines with J gene TRBJ1-4; 8 bases are shared with TRBD1. The CDR3 runs to 15 residues. Losses at the gene ends were 0 bases for V and 8 bases for J; bases not matched to a gene: 6. Germline CDR1 is SGHTS and CDR2 is YDEGEE. The CDR3 here is CASSLEGRGPEKLFF. The CDR3 DNA reads TGTGCCAGCAGCTTGGAGGGCAGGGGGCCCGAAAAACTGTTTTTT. The variable domain in full, with the rest retrieved from reference TRBV5-8 and TRBJ1-4, is EAGVTQSPTHLIKTRGQQATLRCSPISGHTSVYWYQQALGLGLQFLLWYDEGEERNRGNFPPRFSGRQFPNYSSELNVNALELEDSALYLCASSLEGRGPEKLFFGSGTQLSVL.

The chain couples TRBV23-1 to TRBJ1-1; maybe TRBD1 (5 bases). TRBV23-1 is placed among ORFs of uncertain function. The CDR3 has 13 residues. The V end lost 3 bases, the J end lost 8 bases, and 13 bases lay between the germline ends. As DNA, the CDR3 is TGCGCCAGCAGTCACCAGCGGGGGATCGAAGCTTTCTTT. This gives the protein CASSHQRGIEAFF.

This sequence joins TRBV12-5 and TRBJ2-5; D gene unclear. Trimming took 1 base from V and 5 from J, leaving 14 bases between them. The CDR3 loop spans 15 amino acids. CDR1 is LGHNT, CDR2 FRNRAP, per germline. CDR3 coding DNA: TGTGCTAGTGGTTTGGACGGCTATGAGGTGGAGACCCAGTACTTC. The encoded protein is CASGLDGYEVETQYF.

This clone was detected only once. The chain uses TRBV29-1 and TRBJ2-3; 9 bases fit TRBD2. The V gene's germline CDR1 is SQVTM and CDR2 ANQGSEA. CDR3 size: 16 residues. The junction had 13 bases not matched to a gene; V was cut back by 5 bases and J by 4 bases. The CDR3 DNA reads TGCAGCGTTCAACCAAGGACGGCGGGAGGGTCAGATACGCAGTATTTT. It translates to CSVQPRTAGGSDTQYF.

The chain combines TRBV18 with TRBJ2-3; 8 nucleotides align to TRBD1. The germline CDR1 and CDR2 sequences are KGHSH and LQKENI. The CDR3 totals 16 residues. The V gene end was trimmed by 4 bases and the J gene end by 2 bases; junction bases not matched to a gene: 8. The CDR3 sequence: CASSLRQGKFTDTQYF. The CDR3 DNA reads TGTGCCAGCTCACTAAGACAGGGGAAATTCACAGATACGCAGTATTTT.

This clone has just a few counts. The chain recombines TRBV2 with TRBJ1-5; 7 positions match TRBD1. J gave up 7 bases and V 6 bases, and 6 bases lay outside the gene matches. The CDR3 runs to 13 residues. Germline-derived CDR1 and CDR2 are SNHLY and FYNNEI. CDR3 amino acids: CASSPQGPQPQHF. DNA for the CDR3: TGTGCCAGCAGCCCACAGGGGCCCCAGCCCCAGCATTTT.

This sequence joins TRBV29-1 and TRBJ2-5; 12 nucleotides match TRBD2. The CDR3 is made up of 14 amino acids. V lost 3 bases and J lost 4; bases outside the gene matches: 3. Germline loops: CDR1 SQVTM, CDR2 ANQGSEA. Here the CDR3 DNA reads TGCAGCGTTGACCTAGCGGGGGGGCCAGAGACCCAGTACTTC. This sequence encodes CSVDLAGGPETQYF.

The chain recombines TRBV3-1 (or the pseudogene TRBV3-2) with TRBJ1-2; D possibly corresponds to TRBD1 (6 bases). Germline V gene sequence: CDR1 LGHDT, CDR2 YNNKEL (reference sequence). The CDR3 loop spans 14 amino acids. V was shortened by 0 bases and J by 8 bases, with 13 bases between the two germline ends. The DNA of the CDR3 is TGTGCCAGCAGCCAAGAGGGAGGGGGGCGCGGCTACACCTTC. Protein product: CASSQEGGGRGYTF.